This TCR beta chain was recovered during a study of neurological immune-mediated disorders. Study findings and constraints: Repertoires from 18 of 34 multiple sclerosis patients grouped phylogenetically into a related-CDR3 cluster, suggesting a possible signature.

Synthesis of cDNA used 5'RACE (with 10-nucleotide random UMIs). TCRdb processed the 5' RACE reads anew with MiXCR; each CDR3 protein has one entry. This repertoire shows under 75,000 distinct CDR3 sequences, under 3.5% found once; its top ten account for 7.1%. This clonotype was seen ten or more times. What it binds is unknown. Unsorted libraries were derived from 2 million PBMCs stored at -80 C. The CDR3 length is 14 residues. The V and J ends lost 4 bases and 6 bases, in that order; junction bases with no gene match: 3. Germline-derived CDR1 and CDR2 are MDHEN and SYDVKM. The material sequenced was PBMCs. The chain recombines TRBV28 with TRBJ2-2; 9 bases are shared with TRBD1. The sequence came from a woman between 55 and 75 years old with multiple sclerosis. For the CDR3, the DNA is TGTGCCAGCAGTTCGGGACAGGGTTCCGGGGAGCTGTTTTTT. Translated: CASSSGQGSGELFF.